This paragraph covers one T cell receptor beta chain sequence. This receptor's antigen is unknown. Per-base quality was not reported, and no clone a single base away is much larger than it. The CDR3 starts with the cysteine, ends with the phenylalanine, and has 14 residues. The only DNA kept is the CDR3, 42 bases in frame from the first base. For CDR1 and CDR2, the germline V gene lists MDHEN and SYDVKM. V lost 6 bases and J lost 3 bases, and the count of bases not matched to a germline gene is 4. This specimen belongs to a study of blood T cell repertoires in COVID-19 (dated by TCRdb to 2020 to 2022). Study-level background: Samples from collaborators originated in the United States, Italy and Spain and spanned both the acute and convalescent phases of COVID-19. The material from the prospective study consisted of cDNA or gDNA derived from T cells, B-cell-depleted T cells, or PBMCs. Deeply sampled blood TCRbeta repertoires from subjects exposed to, actively infected with, or recovered from COVID-19 were included in the dataset. The repertoires were released in a freely available public database meant as a resource for research on the immune response to SARS-CoV-2. Samples came from the ongoing ImmuneRACE study (first 160 participants) plus 1,254 subjects from 6 global collaborators. Nearly every sample came with metadata listing a de-identified subject ID, COVID-19 status, age in years and sex. Where HLA class I and class II types were available, the types were taken from metadata supplied by the sample provider, not from assay-based typing. Broad study findings and their caveats: How much clinical and demographic metadata was included differed by source and by participant, and the metadata was provided uncurated.

Each collaborating institution followed its own protocols to collect whole blood in K2EDTA tubes. Collaborator samples were shipped for TCRbeta analysis as frozen whole blood, isolated PBMCs, or DNA extracted from either sample type. The immunoSEQ Assay, a bias-controlled multiplex PCR, was used to amplify TCRbeta CDR3 regions from genomic DNA. The study's processing was this. The number of nucleated cells in each sample was estimated from the amplification of reference gene primers within the assay. To quantify the absolute abundance of each unique TCRbeta CDR3 rearrangement, sequence reads were collapsed and filtered. Productive Simpson clonality was computed per sample as the square root of Simpson's diversity index over productive rearrangements. TCRdb retrieved this table from immuneACCESS and kept in-frame rearrangements only. Not all clones are present; in checked studies, unresolved V genes account for under half, and no reason is known for the remainder. The DNA was the basis for D and trimming; V, J and clone size are from that table. Present in this sample are some 210,000 clones, roughly 90% of which were seen just once. 4.8% of the sample is held by the ten biggest clonotypes.

The receptor's source is a woman in her thirties or forties with acute or convalescent COVID-19. Here the chain combines TRBV28 and TRBJ2-3; a stretch of 9 junction bases matches TRBD1. The sequenced material came from peripheral blood. The CDR3 corresponds to CASRRTGETDTQYF. The DNA reads as follows: TGTGCCAGCAGACGGACAGGGGAGACAGATACGCAGTATTTT.